This T cell receptor beta chain emerged from a study of neoadjuvant anti-PD-1 for oral cavity cancer. Specified time point: after neoadjuvant nivolumab, at surgical resection. This clone has just one count. In germline, CDR1 is SGHTA, CDR2 FQGTGA. CDR3 length: 15 residues. With 0 bases removed from V and 6 bases from J, the gap between germline ends came to 12 bases. The repertoire was sequenced with immunoSEQ multiplex PCR; TCRdb's copy has only in-frame clones and lacks some. Of about 72,000 clones listed, around 84% are singletons. The rearrangement uses TRBV7-3 and TRBJ2-1; D is possibly TRBD1 (5 bases). The material sequenced was PBMCs, taken after nivolumab (anti-PD-1) treatment. This clonotype was sampled from a person aged 35-79 years with oral cavity squamous cell carcinoma. CDR3: CASSLTLAQVNEQFF. CDR3 in DNA: TGTGCCAGCAGCTTAACCCTGGCACAGGTCAATGAGCAGTTCTTC.